These 30 T cell receptor beta chains were all obtained from the same sample, sequenced in a study of vaccination and CD4 T cells after COVID-19. No antigen has been identified for these receptors. The Oncomine TCR Beta short-read assay generated sequence data from the DNA of cultured CD4+ T cells. TCRdb independently ran MiXCR on the PCR reads; one entry per CDR3 protein. The sample has some 16,000 distinct CDR3 sequences, about 40% seen once. Treatment defined: roughly 11-day PBMC culture with coronavirus spike peptide pools or control peptides (ViraFEST assay). The sample in question was CD4+ T cells from blood, cultured in vitro, obtained after SARS-CoV-2 vaccination. These receptors were obtained from a human donor who had recovered from COVID-19.

This chain connects TRBV10-3 to TRBJ1-5; TRBD1 might be the D (6 bases). Germline V CDR1 and CDR2: ENHRY, SYGVKD. CDR3 length: 14 residues. Deletions cut 11 bases from V and 2 bases from J, with 16 bases between. DNA of the CDR3: TGTGCCTCTCAAACAGGGATCGGCAATCAGCCCCAGCATTTT. It translates to CASQTGIGNQPQHF.

The chain employs TRBV27 and TRBJ2-2; 7 nucleotides match TRBD1. From germline, CDR1 is MNHEY and CDR2 SMNVEV (reference sequence). The CDR3 is made up of 16 amino acids. V dropped 6 bases and J dropped 4; count of bases not matched to a gene: 11. The CDR3: CASSPPSGTATGELFF. The CDR3 DNA follows: TGTGCCAGCAGCCCCCCCTCCGGGACAGCCACCGGGGAGCTGTTTTTT.

The chain joins TRBV2 to TRBJ2-3; D could derive from TRBD1 or TRBD2 (6 bases each). Trimming left V 10 bases short and J 1 base short, with 18 bases between. This CDR3 is 15 amino acids long. Per the germline V gene, CDR1 is SNHLY and CDR2 is FYNNEI. The CDR3 is CATKGGTQRTDTQYF. DNA of the CDR3: TGTGCCACCAAAGGGGGGACACAACGCACAGATACGCAGTATTTT.

The chain's CDR3 is CASSRDRGGQPQHF. CDR3 in DNA: TGTGCCAGCAGTCGGGACAGGGGGGGACAGCCCCAGCATTTT. The rearrangement links TRBV6-1 to TRBJ1-5; 11 nucleotides match TRBD1. The CDR3 is 14 amino acids. Per germline, CDR1 MNHNS and CDR2 SASEGT. The V gene end was trimmed by 5 bases and the J gene end by 7 bases; junction bases not matched to a gene: 4.

This clonotype was counted only a few times. The chain links TRBV19 to TRBJ1-6; D is undetermined. V was shortened by 6 bases and J by 8 bases, with 11 bases between the two germline ends. The germline CDR1 and CDR2 sequences are LNHDA and SQIVND (reference sequence). This CDR3 comprises 13 residues. The chain's CDR3 is CASSRYGDSPLHF. Here the CDR3 DNA reads TGTGCCAGTAGCCGGTACGGGGATTCACCCCTCCACTTT.

CDR3 in amino acids: CASSQDLSGGGETQYF. The DNA for the CDR3 is TGCGCCAGCAGCCAAGATTTGTCGGGAGGGGGAGAGACCCAGTACTTC. V and J are TRBV4-3 and TRBJ2-5; 8 bases are a match to TRBD2. CDR3 size: 16 residues. Trimming cost V 0 bases and J 4 bases; bases outside gene matches: 7. Per the germline V gene, CDR1 is LGHNA and CDR2 is YSLEER.

Points on this clonotype: The junction shows a germline mismatch at one end, possibly a read error. The chain links TRBV7-2 to TRBJ1-3; D unresolved. The V gene's germline CDR1 is SGHTA and CDR2 FQGNSA. The CDR3 is 17 residues long. DNA of the CDR3: TGTGCCAGCAGCTTAGTGGGCCCTATTATCTCTGGAAACACCGTATATTTT. The encoded protein is CASSLVGPIISGNTVYF.

V gene TRBV7-9 combines with J gene TRBJ2-1; TRBD2 is a possible D gene (6 bases). Germline values: CDR1 SEHNR, CDR2 FQNEAQ (reference sequence). Trimming pared 7 bases from V and 7 bases from J, leaving 11 bases between. The CDR3 is 12 amino acids. CDR3 in DNA: TGTGCCAGCACCATGCGGGAAAATGAGCAGTTCTTC. As protein: CASTMRENEQFF.

V is TRBV6-2 or TRBV6-3 and J is TRBJ2-7, with no clear D. The V end was cut by 2 bases, the J end by 1 base, with 6 bases between. The CDR3 consists of 13 residues. Per the germline V gene, CDR1 is MNHEY and CDR2 is SVGEGT. CDR3 sequence reads: CASSYGYSYEQYF. The CDR3 DNA is TGTGCCAGCAGTTACGGGTATTCCTACGAGCAGTACTTC.

The chain couples TRBV24-1 to TRBJ2-7; D is ambiguous. CDR1 KGHDR and CDR2 SFDVKD come from the germline V gene. V was pared by 7 bases and J by 4 bases, with 16 bases between. CDR3 length equals 14 residues. CDR3 residues: CATRARAYQYEQYF. In DNA form, the CDR3 reads TGTGCCACCAGGGCCCGGGCCTACCAATACGAGCAGTACTTC.

This rearrangement joins TRBV7-8 to TRBJ2-7, with D possibly TRBD2 on 5 matching bases. Germline loops: CDR1 SGHVS, CDR2 FQNEAQ. The CDR3 is made up of 14 amino acids. V gave up 1 base and J gave up 5 bases, with 12 bases separating them. The CDR3 reads CASSLERTLHEQYF. The DNA for the CDR3 is TGTGCCAGCAGCTTAGAAAGGACTCTCCACGAGCAGTACTTC.

In this sample, this clonotype turned up a few times. The CDR3 nucleotides read TGTGCCAGCAGCTTCCCCAACGGGAGTTCCCCCACAGATACGCAGTATTTT. It codes for CASSFPNGSSPTDTQYF. V usage is TRBV7-3 and J usage is TRBJ2-3; weak D call: TRBD2 (6 bases). The germline V gene has CDR1 SGHTA and CDR2 FQGTGA. CDR3 length equals 17 residues. The V end lost 3 bases, the J end lost 2 bases, and 18 bases lay between the germline ends.

This clonotype showed up just a few times. The V gene is TRBV5-3, the J gene TRBJ1-4; 9 positions match TRBD1. TRBV5-3 is given ORF status, its function remaining uncertain. The trim removed 2 bases at V and 4 bases at J, leaving 6 bases unmatched. The CDR3 loop spans 16 amino acids. The CDR3 spells CARSLTGTGRNEKLFF. For the CDR3, the DNA is TGTGCCAGAAGCTTAACCGGGACAGGGCGTAATGAAAAACTGTTTTTT.

The genes are TRBV18 and TRBJ2-2; perhaps TRBD2 as D (5 bases). Trimming left V 2 bases short and J 2 bases short, with 9 bases between. The CDR3 extends over 15 amino acids. Germline CDR1 KGHSH, CDR2 LQKENI. The CDR3 DNA is TGTGCCAGCTCACCATCGAGGGTAAACACCGGGGAGCTGTTTTTT. Translating gives CASSPSRVNTGELFF.

In this sample, this clonotype turned up a few times. The chain joins TRBV20-1 to TRBJ2-3; 9 positions agree with TRBD2. The V and J ends lost 0 bases and 2 bases, in that order; junction bases with no gene match: 6. CDR1 is DFQATT, CDR2 SNEGSKA, per germline (reference sequence). CDR3 size: 16 residues. The CDR3 nucleotides are TGCAGTGCTAGAGATGACCTAGCGGGACCCACAGATACGCAGTATTTT. Translating it yields CSARDDLAGPTDTQYF.

This chain connects TRBV5-6 to TRBJ2-7, with 10 positions matching TRBD2. The CDR3 extends over 15 amino acids. V lost 3 bases and J lost 2; bases outside the gene matches: 5. CDR1 is SGHDT and CDR2 is YYEEEE in the germline V gene. CDR3 nucleotide sequence: TGTGCCAGCAGCTCGAGCGGGAGGGCTCCCTACGAGCAGTACTTC. Translated, it gives CASSSSGRAPYEQYF.

V usage is TRBV20-1 and J usage is TRBJ1-6; D might be TRBD1 (6 bases). Looked up from germline, CDR1 is DFQATT and CDR2 is SNEGSKA (reference sequence). V was pared by 7 bases and J by 5 bases, with 15 bases between. This CDR3 is 14 amino acids long. The CDR3 protein is CSGRRQADNSPLHF. The CDR3 DNA reads TGCAGTGGACGGCGACAGGCGGATAATTCACCCCTCCACTTT.

The chain combines TRBV9 with TRBJ2-3, with a weak D call TRBD2 (6 bases). The CDR3 loop spans 19 amino acids. From germline, CDR1 is SGDLS and CDR2 YYNGEE. With 4 bases removed from V and 5 bases from J, the gap between germline ends came to 29 bases. CDR3 bases: TGTGCCAGCAGCAAGTCGGACGGAGCTAGTTGGTGGGGGGTAGATACGCAGTATTTT. This translates into CASSKSDGASWWGVDTQYF.

This clonotype is large (0.1 to 1%). The J gene is TRBJ2-3, the V gene TRBV6-2 or TRBV6-3; no firm D call. The V and J ends lost 4 bases and 0 bases respectively, with 11 bases between them. This CDR3 comprises 15 residues. Germline V CDR1 and CDR2: MNHEY, SVGEGT. The CDR3 here is CASSSNLASTDTQYF. The CDR3 region has the DNA TGTGCCAGCAGTTCAAATCTCGCTAGCACAGATACGCAGTATTTT.

This clonotype came up a few times. This rearrangement joins TRBV20-1 to TRBJ2-1; weak D call: TRBD2 (6 bases). Trimming removed 8 bases from V and 4 bases from J, with 15 bases in between. CDR3 length equals 13 residues. Germline loops: CDR1 DFQATT, CDR2 SNEGSKA (reference sequence). The CDR3 here is CSWFGGDYNEQFF. In DNA form, the CDR3 reads TGCAGTTGGTTTGGAGGGGATTACAATGAGCAGTTCTTC.

The CDR3 region is CAIKQDRVGPEAFF. The CDR3 DNA reads TGTGCCATCAAACAAGACAGGGTGGGTCCCGAAGCTTTCTTT. The chain joins TRBV28 to TRBJ1-1, with 7 bases lining up with TRBD1. The CDR3 sequence is 14 residues long. Germline V gives CDR1 MDHEN, CDR2 SYDVKM. J was trimmed by 8 bases and V by 10 bases; bases with no gene match: 16.

The chain couples TRBV20-1 to TRBJ2-1, with 9 bases aligning to TRBD2. The CDR3 length is 16 residues. Trimming took 6 bases from V and 4 from J; bases not matched to a gene: 13. Germline V gene data show CDR1 as DFQATT and CDR2 as SNEGSKA (reference sequence). Written as DNA, the CDR3 is TGCAGTGCCTATTTTGTTCGGACTAGCGAGTACAATGAGCAGTTCTTC. It specifies CSAYFVRTSEYNEQFF.

The genes are TRBV6-5 and TRBJ2-7; no reliable D call. The CDR3 consists of 14 residues. Germline V gene sequence: CDR1 MNHEY, CDR2 SVGAGI. Deletions cut 0 bases from V and 3 bases from J, with 9 bases between. The CDR3: CASSYSGVDYEQYF. For the CDR3, the DNA is TGTGCCAGCAGTTACTCTGGGGTGGACTACGAGCAGTACTTC.

This chain uses TRBV6-5 with TRBJ2-2; D is possibly TRBD2 (6 bases). V lost 0 bases, J lost 1 base, and 9 bases lay in between. The CDR3 is made up of 16 amino acids. Germline CDR1 reads MNHEY; CDR2 reads SVGAGI. CDR3 amino acids: CASSYSTGENTGELFF. The CDR3 coding sequence is TGTGCCAGCAGTTACTCGACGGGAGAGAACACCGGGGAGCTGTTTTTT.

The V call is TRBV6-4, the J call TRBJ2-3, with D maybe TRBD2 (6 bases). The CDR3 has 14 residues. V lost 3 bases and J lost 0, with 7 bases in between. Germline V CDR1 and CDR2: MRHNA, SNTAGT. The CDR3 region has the DNA TGTGCCAGCAGTGAAGGGACTAGCACAGATACGCAGTATTTT. It specifies CASSEGTSTDTQYF.

The chain uses TRBV12-3 or TRBV12-4 and TRBJ1-5; 7 bases map to TRBD1. V lost 3 bases, J lost 1 base, and 3 bases stayed unmatched. This CDR3 spans 15 amino acids. The CDR3 nucleotides are TGTGCCAGCAGTTTTCAGGGGGGGAGCAATCAGCCCCAGCATTTT. It translates to CASSFQGGSNQPQHF.

This clonotype was observed a few times. The chain joins TRBV7-9 to TRBJ2-7; no definite D call. Trimming pared 2 bases from V and 6 bases from J, leaving 5 bases between. The V gene's germline CDR1 is SEHNR and CDR2 FQNEAQ (reference sequence). The CDR3 has 11 residues. In DNA form, the CDR3 reads TGTGCCAGCAGCTTAATCACCGAGCAGTACTTC. This gives the protein CASSLITEQYF.

The chain has TRBV7-9 and TRBJ1-2, with TRBD1 matching 7 bases. This CDR3 region has 15 residues. V lost 7 bases to trimming and J lost 5 bases; unmatched junction nucleotides: 13. Germline CDR1 reads SEHNR; CDR2 reads FQNEAQ (reference sequence). The DNA of the CDR3 is TGTGCCAGCACTTGGACAGGCGTTGATTCTTATGGCTACACCTTC. Amino acid sequence: CASTWTGVDSYGYTF.

This sequence joins TRBV7-8 and TRBJ2-1; 10 bases line up with TRBD2. From germline, CDR1 is SGHVS and CDR2 FQNEAQ. This CDR3 has 15 residues. The J segment lost 9 bases and the V segment lost 1 base, leaving 6 bases of the junction unmatched. This CDR3 reads CASSLVPSGRVEQFF. The DNA for the CDR3 is TGTGCCAGCAGCTTAGTGCCTAGCGGGAGAGTTGAGCAGTTCTTC.

This clonotype was observed a few times. V is TRBV10-3 and J is TRBJ2-7; TRBD2 matches at 12 bases. Trimming took 0 bases from V and 2 from J; bases not matched to a gene: 2. The CDR3 length is 16 residues. Germline CDR1 ENHRY, CDR2 SYGVKD. Here the CDR3 reads CAISESTSGSTYEQYF. The CDR3 DNA sequence: TGTGCCATCAGTGAGTCGACTAGCGGGAGTACCTACGAGCAGTACTTC.